A single T cell receptor (beta chain) is shown here with its context. The data are from a study of T cells and Merkel cell carcinoma outcomes. The table came from immunoSEQ multiplex PCR; TCRdb's copy has only in-frame clones and leaves some out. The sample includes thousands of clones, about 80% of them seen just once. Looked up from germline, CDR1 is MDHEN and CDR2 is SYDVKM. The V gene end was trimmed by 5 bases and the J gene end by 1 base; junction bases not matched to a gene: 3. The CDR3 length is 15 residues. The receptor was derived from a human donor with Merkel cell carcinoma. The V and J genes are TRBV28 and TRBJ2-2; 8 nucleotides agree with TRBD2. Source material: tumor tissue from Merkel cell carcinoma. DNA of the CDR3: TGTGCCAGCAGTCCTACTAGCGGGAACACCGGGGAGCTGTTTTTT. The encoded protein is CASSPTSGNTGELFF. Drawing the rest from reference TRBV28 and TRBJ2-2, the complete variable domain is DVKVTQSSRYLVKRTGEKVFLECVQDMDHENMFWYRQDPGLGLRLIYFSYDVKMKEKGDIPEGYSVSREKKERFSLILESASTNQTSMYLCASSPTSGNTGELFFGEGSRLTVL.